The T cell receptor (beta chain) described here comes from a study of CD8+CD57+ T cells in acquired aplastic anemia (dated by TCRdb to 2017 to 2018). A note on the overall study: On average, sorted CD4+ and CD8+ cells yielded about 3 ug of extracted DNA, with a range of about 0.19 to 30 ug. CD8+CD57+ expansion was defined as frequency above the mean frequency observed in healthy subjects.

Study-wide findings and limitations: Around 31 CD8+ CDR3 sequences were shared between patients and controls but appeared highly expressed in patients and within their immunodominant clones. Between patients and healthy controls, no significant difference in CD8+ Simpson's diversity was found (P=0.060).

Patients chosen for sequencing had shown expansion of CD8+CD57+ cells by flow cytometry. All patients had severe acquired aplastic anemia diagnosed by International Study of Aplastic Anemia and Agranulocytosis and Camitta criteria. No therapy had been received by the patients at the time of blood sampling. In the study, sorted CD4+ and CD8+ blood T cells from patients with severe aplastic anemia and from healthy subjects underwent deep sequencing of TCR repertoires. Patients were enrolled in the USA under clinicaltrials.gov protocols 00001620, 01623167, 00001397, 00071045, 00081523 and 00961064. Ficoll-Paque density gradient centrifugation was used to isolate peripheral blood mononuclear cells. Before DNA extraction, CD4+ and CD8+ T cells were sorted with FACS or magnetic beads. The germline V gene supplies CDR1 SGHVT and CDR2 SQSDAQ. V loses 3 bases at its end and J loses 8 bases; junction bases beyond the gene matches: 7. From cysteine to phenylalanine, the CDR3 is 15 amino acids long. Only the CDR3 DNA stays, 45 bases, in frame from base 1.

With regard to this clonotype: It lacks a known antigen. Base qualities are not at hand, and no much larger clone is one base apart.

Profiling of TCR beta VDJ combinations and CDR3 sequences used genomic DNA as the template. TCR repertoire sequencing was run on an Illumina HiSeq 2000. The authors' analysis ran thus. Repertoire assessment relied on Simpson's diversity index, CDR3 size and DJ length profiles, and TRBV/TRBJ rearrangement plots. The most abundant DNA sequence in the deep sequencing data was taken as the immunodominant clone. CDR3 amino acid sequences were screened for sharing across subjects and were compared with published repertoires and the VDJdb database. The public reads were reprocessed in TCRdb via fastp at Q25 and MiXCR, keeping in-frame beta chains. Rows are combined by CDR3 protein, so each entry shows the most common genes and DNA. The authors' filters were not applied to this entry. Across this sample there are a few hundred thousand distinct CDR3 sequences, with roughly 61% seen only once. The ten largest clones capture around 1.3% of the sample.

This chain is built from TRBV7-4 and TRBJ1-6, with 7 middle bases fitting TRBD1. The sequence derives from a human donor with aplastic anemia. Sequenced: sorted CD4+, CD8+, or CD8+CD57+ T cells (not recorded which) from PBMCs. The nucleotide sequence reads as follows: TGTGCCAGCAGCTTTAGCGGGACAGCAGATTCACCCCTCCACTTT. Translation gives CASSFSGTADSPLHF.